This note documents a single TCR beta chain sequence. Its matching antigen is unknown. The CD4+ fraction was divided into a CD45RA+ naive subset and a CD45RA-negative memory subset. CDR1 and CDR2 (germline): SGDLS, YYNGEE. The CDR3 is 19 amino acids. After removal of 0 bases from V and 0 bases from J, the junction contained 11 bases not matched to a gene. It was around 190 ng DNA, about 30,000 T cell genomes, that sorted-subset replicate PCRs used. Sequencing used immunoSEQ multiplex PCR; TCRdb keeps in-frame clones, though not all of them. The table has some 2,100,000 clones, under 97% seen once. This entry is derived from a study of shared clonotypes between healthy human individuals. Study-wide results and limits: Generation probabilities were higher for clonotypes shared across all four sorted-subset donors than for unshared ones.

The sequence came from a man in his late teens or twenties in good health. The sequencing input was naive CD4+ T cells sorted from blood. Subset of the sample: CD45RA+ positively selected. The chain links TRBV9 to TRBJ2-1; 8 bases match TRBD2. The CDR3 protein is CASSVVPLGGRSSYNEQFF. In nucleotides, the CDR3 is TGTGCCAGCAGCGTAGTCCCTTTGGGCGGGAGGAGCTCCTACAATGAGCAGTTCTTC.